This TCR beta chain was observed in a study of T cell responses to AZD1222 COVID-19 vaccine (dated by TCRdb to the early 2020s). Notes on the research overall: A total of approximately 230 trial participants underwent TCR sequencing, of whom about 200 received two doses of AZD1222 and some 25 received two doses of the MenACWY control vaccine. Trial participants were enrolled by age into 18-55, 56-69 and 70-plus year subgroups, with roughly 150, 30 and 60 TCR-sequenced participants respectively.

The CDR3 regions of human TCRbeta chains were subjected to immunosequencing. Under the source paper's analysis protocol: TCRs in the repertoires were compared against a reference library of SARS-CoV-2-specific TCRs that had been generated with the MIRA antigen-specificity platform. Breadth was defined as the fraction of unique TCRs that were SARS-CoV-2-associated, and depth was defined as the fraction of total T cells that were SARS-CoV-2-associated. Using the MIRA data, each spike-specific TCR was mapped to the spike region that the TCR reacts to and placed in a CD4 or CD8 class. Log10-transformed breadth and depth values were compared by one-way ANOVA with Sidak's multiple comparisons tests. In its TCRdb copy, this immuneACCESS table keeps in-frame sequences only and misses some clones. Where compared with another copy, unresolved V genes explain less than half of these, and the others have no known cause. D and trimming were read from the DNA, whereas the V and J calls and clone size are those reported in that table. In all, the sample holds 150,000 to 200,000 clones, and about 90% of those were seen once. The ten biggest clones cover 11% of the sample.

The cysteine opens and the phenylalanine closes a CDR3 of 16 amino acids. Solely the CDR3 DNA is kept, with 48 bases framed from the first base. Via the germline V gene, CDR1 is MNHEY and CDR2 SVGAGI. The germline ends are 22 bases apart after V is trimmed by 4 bases and J by 9 bases. What the work shows at the level of the full study, not this receptor alone: Reportedly, close to half of the unique spike-specific TCRs recognized epitopes lying outside the regions that are mutated in the B.1.351 and B.1.1.7 variants. The 56-69-year group was small, and its depth increase did not reach significance, likely because of low power. After two AZD1222 doses, both the breadth and the depth of spike-specific TCRs were significantly higher than at day 0 and than in MenACWY recipients. The vaccine-associated CD4 TCRs covered the entire spike protein, and the dominant responses fell in regions 160-218 and 743-854. Participants were mostly white British, with more females than males. The authors suggested clonal diversity may have been underestimated. Because no day 14 peak-response samples were available, repertoires were characterized only after the peak T cell response. Only five or six AZD1222 recipients were SARS-CoV-2 seropositive at baseline, limiting conclusions about previously exposed vaccinees.

The time point label, read with the paper, signifies: about 28 days (+/-7) after the second vaccine dose. AZD1222 recipients given second doses at about 4 weeks or at about 12 weeks were pooled, since spike-specific TCR depth and breadth were not found to differ between the two schedules. Samples from vaccinated people were obtained from the UK trials COV001 and COV002, which included a single-blind randomized controlled phase 2/3 trial of AZD1222 (ChAdOx1 nCoV-19) in healthy adults. For TCRbeta chain sequencing, PBMC samples from trial participants were taken at day 0 and at day 28 after the second dose. Notes on this clone: The antigen this receptor binds is unknown. No much larger clone exists at a distance of one base, and base qualities are not known.

This clonotype was sampled from an adult who received the AZD1222 COVID-19 vaccine. The sequencing used peripheral blood, collected 28 days after the second AZD1222 dose. The rearranged segments are TRBV6-5 and TRBJ2-1; 7 matching bases give a weak D call of TRBD1. At the DNA level, the sequence is TGTGCCAGCAGTTCGGAGGGGGCGACAGGGTGGGCTGAGCAGTTCTTC. The translation is CASSSEGATGWAEQFF.